These 19 T cell receptor beta chains share one sample of origin, sequenced in a study of response to subunit inactivated influenza vaccine. TCRdb passed the RT-PCR reads through MiXCR, listing each CDR3 protein once. The sample has 650,000 to 800,000 distinct CDR3 sequences, roughly 18% seen once. The sample here was PBMCs from blood, taken more than 4 days after vaccination. Receptor source: a man between 50 and 59 years old who received an inactivated influenza vaccine.

The J gene is TRBJ2-5, the V gene TRBV12-3 or TRBV12-4; 7 nucleotides align to TRBD2. V gave up 4 bases and J gave up 5 bases; unmatched junction bases: 10. CDR3 length: 15 residues. CDR3 region: CASSWGGPLRETQYF. CDR3 in DNA: TGTGCCAGCAGTTGGGGGGGACCCCTGAGGGAGACCCAGTACTTC.

In its sample, this clonotype was seen a few times. The chain uses TRBV5-1 and TRBJ2-1; a weak D match, TRBD2 (5 bases). Deletions cut 5 bases from V and 10 bases from J, with 13 bases between. Germline-derived CDR1 and CDR2 are SGHRS and YFSETQ. CDR3 length: 12 residues. The CDR3 nucleotides are TGCGCCAGCAGTTTGAGGGCAGGAGAGCAGTTCTTC. This gives the protein CASSLRAGEQFF.

This clonotype appeared a few times. The V call is TRBV5-1, the J call TRBJ2-7; D gene uncertain. The CDR3 length is 16 residues. Germline-derived CDR1 and CDR2 are SGHRS and YFSETQ. Trimming shortened V by 4 bases and J by 0 bases, and 17 bases separated the two germline ends. The CDR3 DNA reads as TGCGCCAGCAGCCCGATCGGGCCTCCCAGCTCCTACGAGCAGTACTTC. Translated: CASSPIGPPSSYEQYF.

This clonotype was counted between two and nine times. The rearrangement uses TRBV25-1 and TRBJ2-7, with 11 nucleotides matching TRBD2. Germline lookup yields CDR1 MGHDK and CDR2 SYGVNS. Trimming at V came to 4 bases and at J to 5 bases, leaving 10 bases not matched to a gene. The CDR3 covers 16 residues. The CDR3 bases are TGTGCCAGCAGTGCTATAGCGGGGGGGAGGAAGGACGAGCAGTACTTC. Encoded protein: CASSAIAGGRKDEQYF.

This clonotype was picked up a small number of times. This chain uses TRBV7-2 with TRBJ2-1; TRBD2 aligns across 12 bases. The CDR3 covers 17 residues. Unmatched junction bases numbered 6, after V lost 1 base and J lost 5 bases. Per the germline V gene, CDR1 is SGHTA and CDR2 is FQGNSA. In nucleotides, the CDR3 is TGTGCCAGCAGCTTAGGGGCTAGCGGGAGGGCCCACAATGAGCAGTTCTTC. It yields the protein CASSLGASGRAHNEQFF.

There are many counts of this clonotype. The chain links TRBV12-3 or TRBV12-4 to TRBJ2-1; 9 bases map to TRBD2. After removal of 2 bases from V and 6 bases from J, the junction contained 8 bases not matched to a gene. The CDR3 is 16 amino acids. The CDR3 DNA reads as TGTGCCAGCAGTTTAAGGGCGGGAGGGCCCGCCAATGAGCAGTTCTTC. Its translation is CASSLRAGGPANEQFF.

The table lists this clonotype with many counts. The chain joins TRBV15 to TRBJ1-3; D is uncertain. The V end was cut by 2 bases, the J end by 3 bases, with 17 bases between. The CDR3 contains 17 residues. Germline V gene lookup returns CDR1 LNHNV and CDR2 YYDKDF (reference sequence). As DNA, the CDR3 is TGTGCCACCAGCAGAACGTTTATGGGGAGTCGTGGAAACACCATATATTTT. Its protein is CATSRTFMGSRGNTIYF. The full variable domain, its missing parts supplied by reference TRBV15 and TRBJ1-3, is DAMVIQNPRYQVTQFGKPVTLSCSQTLNHNVMYWYQQKSSQAPKLLFHYYDKDFNNEADTPDNFQSRRPNTSFCFLDIRSPGLGDTAMYLCATSRTFMGSRGNTIYFGEGSWLTVV.

The J gene is TRBJ2-5, the V gene TRBV7-9; 11 bases map to TRBD2. V lost 3 bases and J lost 4; bases outside the gene matches: 7. This CDR3 region has 16 residues. CDR1 and CDR2 (germline): SEHNR, FQNEAQ (reference sequence). The CDR3 here is CASSFVAGGPPETQYF. CDR3 DNA: TGTGCCAGCAGCTTTGTAGCGGGAGGGCCTCCAGAGACCCAGTACTTC. The variable domain in full, with the rest retrieved from reference TRBV7-9 and TRBJ2-5, is DTGVSQNPRHKITKRGQNVTFRCDPISEHNRLYWYRQTLGQGPEFLTYFQNEAQLEKSRLLSDRFSAERPKGSFSTLEIQRTEQGDSAMYLCASSFVAGGPPETQYFGPGTRLLVL.

This clonotype occurred many times. The chain employs TRBV24-1 and TRBJ2-5, with 11 bases that match TRBD1. Germline CDR1 and CDR2: KGHDR and SFDVKD. CDR3 length: 17 amino acids. After removal of 2 bases from V and 4 bases from J, the junction contained 8 bases not matched to a gene. The chain's CDR3 is CATSDSLDRGLIETQYF. Here the CDR3 DNA reads TGTGCCACCAGTGATTCGTTGGACAGGGGGCTTATAGAGACCCAGTACTTC.

The chain couples TRBV24-1 to TRBJ2-3, with a weak D call TRBD2 (5 bases). Deletions cut 7 bases from V and 1 base from J, with 11 bases between. The CDR3 consists of 14 residues. Germline-derived CDR1 and CDR2 are KGHDR and SFDVKD. CDR3 nucleotides: TGTGCCACCAGCGGCGGGTGGGGCACAGATACGCAGTATTTT. This translates into CATSGGWGTDTQYF.

This clonotype was seen a handful of times. This chain uses TRBV20-1 with TRBJ2-5; 7 bases match TRBD2. Germline-derived CDR1 and CDR2 are DFQATT and SNEGSKA (reference sequence). The CDR3 contains 15 residues. CDR3 residues: CASPSSRGNGETQYF. The CDR3 coding sequence is TGCGCTTCCCCCTCGTCGCGGGGGAATGGCGAGACCCAGTACTTC.

V gene TRBV11-1 combines with J gene TRBJ2-2; D not resolved. CDR1 is SGHAT and CDR2 is FQDESV in the germline V gene (reference sequence). V gave up 11 bases and J gave up 0 bases, with 28 bases separating them. The CDR3 length is 19 residues. The CDR3 DNA is TGTGCCCTCAGTGCGCGTTCCTCTTGGCTGTATTCGAACACCGGGGAGCTGTTTTTT. Protein sequence: CALSARSSWLYSNTGELFF.

The rearrangement uses TRBV5-1 and TRBJ2-7; D assignment may be TRBD1 or TRBD2 (5 bases each). Trimming took off 0 bases at V and 5 bases at J, with 15 bases between the two ends. Germline loops: CDR1 SGHRS, CDR2 YFSETQ. CDR3 length equals 15 residues. In DNA form, the CDR3 reads TGCGCCAGCAGCTTGGGAGGGGTGGCGGGCCACGAGCAGTACTTC. It codes for CASSLGGVAGHEQYF.

This clonotype was detected ten times or more. The chain carries TRBV10-3 and TRBJ2-1; 7 bases are shared with TRBD1. This CDR3 is 12 amino acids long. Germline CDR1 is ENHRY and CDR2 is SYGVKD. Trimming at V came to 8 bases and at J to 8 bases, leaving 6 bases not matched to a gene. The CDR3 loop is CAIGSQGDEQFF. CDR3 nucleotides: TGTGCCATCGGGAGTCAGGGGGATGAGCAGTTCTTC.

This sequence joins TRBV4-1 and TRBJ2-5; D could derive from TRBD1 or TRBD2 (5 bases each). The length of the CDR3 is 13 residues. Germline CDR1 and CDR2: MGHRA and YSYEKL. Trimming removed 1 base at V and 5 bases at J, with 8 bases between. The CDR3 nucleotides read TGCGCCAGCAGCCAAGGGGGGATGGAGACCCAGTACTTC. Protein: CASSQGGMETQYF.

The chain is built from TRBV7-2 and TRBJ2-3; D remains ambiguous. This CDR3 is built from 13 residues. V was cut by 1 base and J by 9 bases, with 11 bases left in between. Looked up from germline, CDR1 is SGHTA and CDR2 is FQGNSA. The CDR3 protein is CASSLGQIQTQYF. In DNA form, the CDR3 reads TGTGCCAGCAGCTTAGGGCAGATTCAGACGCAGTATTTT.

This clonotype was seen a handful of times. The chain combines TRBV15 with TRBJ2-2; TRBD1 is a possible D gene (5 bases). CDR1 is LNHNV, CDR2 YYDKDF, per germline (reference sequence). CDR3 length: 12 residues. Trimming left V 8 bases short and J 3 bases short, with 7 bases between. CDR3 coding DNA: TGTGCCACCTTACAGGACACCGGGGAGCTGTTTTTT. Translation gives CATLQDTGELFF.

This clonotype came up a few times. This sequence joins TRBV9 and TRBJ2-1; D possibly corresponds to TRBD1 (6 bases). Trimming pared 0 bases from V and 9 bases from J, leaving 13 bases between. Germline V gene sequence: CDR1 SGDLS, CDR2 YYNGEE. The CDR3 loop spans 14 amino acids. CDR3 protein: CASSVEGQGIEQFF. CDR3 bases: TGTGCCAGCAGCGTAGAGGGGCAGGGGATTGAGCAGTTCTTC. The full variable domain, rest sourced from reference TRBV9 and TRBJ2-1, is DSGVTQTPKHLITATGQRVTLRCSPRSGDLSVYWYQQSLDQGLQFLIQYYNGEERAKGNILERFSAQQFPDLHSELNLSSLELGDSALYFCASSVEGQGIEQFFGPGTRLTVL.

V is TRBV11-2 and J is TRBJ2-6; 8 positions agree with TRBD2. The germline V gene encodes CDR1 SGHAT and CDR2 FQNNGV. Trimming cost V 1 base and J 1 base; bases outside gene matches: 6. This CDR3 contains 18 residues. The CDR3 is CASSLGGGRYSGANVLTF. The CDR3 coding sequence is TGTGCCAGCAGCTTAGGTGGCGGGAGGTATTCTGGGGCCAACGTCCTGACTTTC.